This T cell receptor (beta chain) emerged from a study of OX40 agonist ivuxolimab in advanced cancers. Study information: At 0.01 to 10 mg/kg, ivuxolimab was administered intravenously to patients every 2 weeks. Study-level findings and limits: Expanded peripheral T cell antigen specificity was not determined. With doses of 0.1-3.0 mg/kg, partial responders showed among the lowest clonal expansion.

To note about this clone: Its specificity is unknown.

CDR1 SGHVS and CDR2 FQNEAQ come from the germline V gene. V lost 2 bases and J lost 7; bases outside the gene matches: 10. The CDR3 contains 17 residues. Only in-frame clones appear in the TCRdb table, and some are missing; sequencing was by immunoSEQ multiplex PCR. The sample lists 60,000 to 70,000 clones; approximately 90% were seen once. The source of this sequence is an adult with an advanced solid tumor such as melanoma, head and neck, liver or kidney cancer. The source material was CD4+ or CD8+ T cells sorted from blood, sampled in a trial of the OX40 agonist ivuxolimab. The chain recombines TRBV7-8 with TRBJ2-1, with TRBD2 identical over 11 bases. This CDR3 reads CASSLTSGSPRGNEQFF. CDR3 coding DNA: TGTGCCAGCAGCTTAACTAGCGGGAGCCCGAGGGGAAATGAGCAGTTCTTC.